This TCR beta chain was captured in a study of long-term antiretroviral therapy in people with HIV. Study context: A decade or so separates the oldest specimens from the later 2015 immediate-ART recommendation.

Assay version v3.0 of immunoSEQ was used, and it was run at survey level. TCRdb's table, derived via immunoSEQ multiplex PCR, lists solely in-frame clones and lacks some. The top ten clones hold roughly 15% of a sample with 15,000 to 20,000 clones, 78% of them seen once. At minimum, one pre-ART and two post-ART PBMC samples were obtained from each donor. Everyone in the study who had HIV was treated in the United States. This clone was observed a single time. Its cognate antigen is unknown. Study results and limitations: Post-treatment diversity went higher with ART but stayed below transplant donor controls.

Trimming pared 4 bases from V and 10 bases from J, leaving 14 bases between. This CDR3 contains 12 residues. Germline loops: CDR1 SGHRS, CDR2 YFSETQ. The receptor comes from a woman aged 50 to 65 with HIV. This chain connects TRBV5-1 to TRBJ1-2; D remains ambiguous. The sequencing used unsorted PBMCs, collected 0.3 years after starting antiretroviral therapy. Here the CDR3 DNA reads TGCGCCAGCAGCGCCCGTGGGTTGGACTACACCTTC. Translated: CASSARGLDYTF.